Listed here are 24 T cell receptor beta chains from one sample, sequenced in a study of blood T cell repertoires in COVID-19 (dated by TCRdb to the early 2020s). The method behind the library was the immunoSEQ multiplex PCR assay. TCRdb provides this immuneACCESS table in a form limited to in-frame rearrangements. Some clones are lacking; in checked studies, under half of them reflect an unresolved V gene, and why the rest are absent is not known. For this sample there are 150,000 to 180,000 clones; roughly 89% appear just once. The ten largest clones capture roughly 0.51% of the sample. Sequencing was carried out using peripheral blood. These TCRs come from a middle-aged man with acute or convalescent COVID-19.

CDR3 sequence: CASRLTEGTYNEQFF. For the CDR3, the DNA is TGTGCCAGCCGGTTAACAGAAGGTACCTACAATGAGCAGTTCTTC. This chain connects TRBV6-5 to TRBJ2-1; D is unclear. Germline loops: CDR1 MNHEY, CDR2 SVGAGI. This CDR3 region has 15 residues. V lost 8 bases and J lost 2, with 16 bases in between.

This chain links TRBV28 with TRBJ1-2; D is possibly TRBD1 (5 bases). The V end lost 4 bases, the J end lost 5 bases, and 14 bases lay between the germline ends. The V gene's germline CDR1 is MDHEN and CDR2 SYDVKM. The CDR3 has 14 residues. In DNA, the CDR3 is TGTGCCAGCAGTTCGGACGCTTCAGGGTATGGCTACACCTTC. Its translation is CASSSDASGYGYTF.

This rearrangement joins TRBV20-1 to TRBJ1-1; no clear D. The CDR3 runs 11 residues. V was cut by 2 bases and J by 3 bases, with 4 bases left in between. CDR1 is DFQATT, CDR2 SNEGSKA, per germline (reference sequence). The CDR3, as DNA: TGCAGTGCTAGATATCACACTGAAGCTTTCTTT. Translating it yields CSARYHTEAFF.

The chain uses TRBV28 and TRBJ2-1; a possible D gene is TRBD1 (6 bases). Trimming removed 3 bases from V and 7 bases from J, with 10 bases in between. CDR1 MDHEN and CDR2 SYDVKM come from the germline V gene. The CDR3 has 13 amino acids. The CDR3 is CASSFPRGNEQFF. For the CDR3, the DNA is TGTGCCAGCAGTTTCCCCAGGGGAAATGAGCAGTTCTTC.

V gene TRBV5-1 combines with J gene TRBJ2-1; the match to TRBD1 covers 10 bases. This CDR3 has 14 residues. V lost 4 bases and J lost 6; bases outside the gene matches: 4. Germline V CDR1 and CDR2: SGHRS, YFSETQ. The CDR3 is CASSQGQGGNEQFF. The CDR3 DNA is TGCGCCAGCAGCCAAGGACAGGGGGGCAATGAGCAGTTCTTC.

V gene TRBV4-2 combines with J gene TRBJ1-1; D perhaps matches TRBD1 (6 bases). V was cut by 2 bases and J by 4 bases, with 11 bases left in between. CDR1 LGHNA and CDR2 YNFKEQ come from the germline V gene. The CDR3 consists of 14 residues. The CDR3: CASSQTGLSTEAFF. DNA for the CDR3: TGTGCCAGCAGCCAAACAGGGCTGAGCACTGAAGCTTTCTTT.

This rearrangement joins TRBV3-1 (or the pseudogene TRBV3-2) to TRBJ1-4; TRBD1 matches at 7 bases. Trimming cost V 0 bases and J 7 bases; bases outside gene matches: 5. CDR1 LGHDT and CDR2 YNNKEL come from the germline V gene (reference sequence). The length of the CDR3 is 15 residues. CDR3 coding DNA: TGTGCCAGCAGCCAAGAAGGCCAGGGGGGTGAAAAACTGTTTTTT. Its protein product is CASSQEGQGGEKLFF.

The chain joins TRBV3-1 (or the pseudogene TRBV3-2) to TRBJ1-2; D possibly corresponds to TRBD1 (5 bases). CDR1 is LGHDT and CDR2 is YNNKEL in the germline V gene (reference sequence). The CDR3 is 14 amino acids. The V end was cut by 3 bases, the J end by 5 bases, with 13 bases between. This CDR3 reads CASSQRGTLYGYTF. CDR3 nucleotide sequence: TGTGCCAGCAGCCAGCGCGGGACGCTTTATGGCTACACCTTC.

In its sample, this clone was seen once. This sequence joins TRBV7-9 and TRBJ2-7, with D tentatively TRBD1 (6 bases). The CDR3 totals 12 residues. The germline V gene has CDR1 SEHNR and CDR2 FQNEAQ (reference sequence). V lost 5 bases and J 4 bases, leaving 9 bases between the germline ends. DNA of the CDR3: TGTGCCAGCAGCGAACAGGGATACGAGCAGTACTTC. Protein product: CASSEQGYEQYF.

The rearrangement uses TRBV7-3 and TRBJ2-1; TRBD2 matches at 8 bases. V trimming: 2 bases; J trimming: 5 bases; junction bases outside the gene matches: 5. This CDR3 is 15 amino acids long. Germline CDR1 and CDR2: SGHTA and FQGTGA. CDR3 residues: CASSLSSGSNNEQFF. CDR3 in DNA: TGTGCCAGCAGCTTATCTAGCGGGTCCAACAATGAGCAGTTCTTC.

This clone came up once. The V gene is TRBV10-3, the J gene TRBJ2-2, with D possibly TRBD2 on 6 matching bases. Per the germline V gene, CDR1 is ENHRY and CDR2 is SYGVKD. V lost 7 bases to trimming and J lost 0 bases, with 15 bases between them. The CDR3 has 16 amino acids. CDR3 DNA sequence: TGTGCCATCAAGGGGAGGCAGGCGACGAACACCGGGGAGCTGTTTTTT. It codes for CAIKGRQATNTGELFF.

The chain joins TRBV2 to TRBJ1-2; a weak D match, TRBD1 (5 bases). CDR3 length: 12 amino acids. The V and J ends lost 7 bases and 4 bases respectively, with 10 bases between them. Germline lookup yields CDR1 SNHLY and CDR2 FYNNEI. CDR3 coding DNA: TGTGCCAGCACGGGGGTCGGCTATGGCTACACCTTC. Its protein product is CASTGVGYGYTF.

The chain couples TRBV6-1 to TRBJ2-2; D gene unclear. This CDR3 contains 16 residues. The germline V gene has CDR1 MNHNS and CDR2 SASEGT. Trimming took off 2 bases at V and 2 bases at J, with 12 bases between the two ends. DNA for the CDR3: TGTGCCAGCAGTGAACGTCAGGTCCGAAACACCGGGGAGCTGTTTTTT. It translates to CASSERQVRNTGELFF.

This chain links TRBV5-1 with TRBJ2-7; 11 nucleotides agree with TRBD2. Trimming at V came to 2 bases and at J to 1 base, leaving 2 bases not matched to a gene. The germline CDR1 and CDR2 sequences are SGHRS and YFSETQ. The CDR3 runs to 15 residues. DNA of the CDR3: TGCGCCAGCAGCTTAGGACTAGCGGGTTCCTACGAGCAGTACTTC. Its translation is CASSLGLAGSYEQYF.

This clone appeared a few times. The chain employs TRBV18 and TRBJ2-2, with TRBD1 identical over 8 bases. Losses at the gene ends were 3 bases for V and 4 bases for J; bases not matched to a gene: 7. The CDR3 contains 16 residues. Germline assignment: CDR1 KGHSH and CDR2 LQKENI. The CDR3 nucleotides are TGTGCCAGCTCACCCGGACAGGGAGGTTCCACCGGGGAGCTGTTTTTT. Residues: CASSPGQGGSTGELFF.

This chain joins TRBV7-8 and TRBJ2-7; D may be TRBD1 (6 bases). Per the germline V gene, CDR1 is SGHVS and CDR2 is FQNEAQ. V lost 6 bases, J lost 5 bases, and 11 bases lay in between. The CDR3 totals 12 residues. The CDR3 bases are TGTGCCAGCAGGCATGCAGGGGACGAGCAGTACTTC. Translation: CASRHAGDEQYF. Looking up the rest from reference TRBV7-8 and TRBJ2-7 gives the full variable domain: GAGVSQSPRYKVAKRGQDVALRCDPISGHVSLFWYQQALGQGPEFLTYFQNEAQLDKSGLPSDRFFAERPEGSVSTLKIQRTQQEDSAVYLCASRHAGDEQYFGPGTRLTVT.

The genes are TRBV7-9 and TRBJ1-1; D unresolved. CDR1 is SEHNR and CDR2 is FQNEAQ in the germline V gene (reference sequence). V lost 1 base and J lost 1, with 10 bases in between. This CDR3 comprises 15 residues. The CDR3 bases are TGTGCCAGCAGCTTAGAGGGAGGAGGGAACACTGAAGCTTTCTTT. Protein product: CASSLEGGGNTEAFF.

The chain joins TRBV19 to TRBJ1-1, with a tentative D call TRBD1 (6 bases). V gave up 3 bases and J gave up 6 bases, with 11 bases separating them. The CDR3 runs to 13 residues. The germline gives CDR1 LNHDA, CDR2 SQIVND (reference sequence). The CDR3 sequence: CASSMTGHSEAFF. DNA of the CDR3: TGTGCCAGTAGTATGACAGGCCATTCTGAAGCTTTCTTT.

The chain links TRBV5-8 to TRBJ2-5; D unresolved. The length of the CDR3 is 14 residues. V lost 1 base and J lost 0, with 7 bases in between. CDR1 and CDR2 (germline): SGHTS, YDEGEE. The DNA for the CDR3 is TGTGCCAGCAGCTTGTTCAGGTACCAAGAGACCCAGTACTTC. It yields the protein CASSLFRYQETQYF.

The CDR3 coding sequence is TGTGCCAGCAGCGGTTTAGCAGTTAGCACAGATACGCAGTATTTT. Translation: CASSGLAVSTDTQYF. The chain is built from TRBV2 and TRBJ2-3; D is unresolved. The CDR3 spans 15 residues. Trimming removed 6 bases from V and 0 bases from J, with 13 bases in between. Germline V lookup: CDR1 SNHLY, CDR2 FYNNEI.

The chain uses TRBV6-6 and TRBJ1-1; 12 positions match TRBD1. Losses at the gene ends were 6 bases for V and 4 bases for J; bases not matched to a gene: 6. Germline assignment: CDR1 MNHNY and CDR2 SVGAGI (reference sequence). CDR3 size: 15 residues. The CDR3 spells CASRGTGGGGTEAFF. CDR3 sequence (DNA): TGTGCCAGCAGGGGGACAGGGGGCGGGGGCACTGAAGCTTTCTTT.

This sequence joins TRBV7-9 and TRBJ2-3, with a tentative D call TRBD2 (6 bases). V was shortened by 5 bases and J by 6 bases, with 18 bases between the two germline ends. The CDR3 runs to 15 residues. Germline V gives CDR1 SEHNR, CDR2 FQNEAQ (reference sequence). CDR3 in amino acids: CASSPKEGRLDTQYF. The CDR3 region has the DNA TGTGCCAGCAGCCCCAAGGAGGGCCGATTGGATACGCAGTATTTT.

The V and J genes are TRBV28 and TRBJ1-4, with TRBD1 matching over 8 bases. The length of the CDR3 is 13 residues. Losses at the gene ends were 3 bases for V and 11 bases for J; bases not matched to a gene: 5. Germline CDR1 and CDR2: MDHEN and SYDVKM. The CDR3 DNA reads as TGTGCCAGCAGTTTCCAGGACAGGGCTAAACTGTTTTTT. Its translation is CASSFQDRAKLFF.

The rearrangement uses TRBV3-1 (or the pseudogene TRBV3-2) and TRBJ1-5, with D possibly matching TRBD1 (5 bases). The V end was cut by 0 bases, the J end by 7 bases, with 13 bases between. The CDR3 consists of 15 residues. Germline lookup yields CDR1 LGHDT and CDR2 YNNKEL (reference sequence). The CDR3 protein is CASSQDLTADQPQHF. The CDR3 coding sequence is TGTGCCAGCAGCCAAGATCTGACAGCCGACCAGCCCCAGCATTTT.